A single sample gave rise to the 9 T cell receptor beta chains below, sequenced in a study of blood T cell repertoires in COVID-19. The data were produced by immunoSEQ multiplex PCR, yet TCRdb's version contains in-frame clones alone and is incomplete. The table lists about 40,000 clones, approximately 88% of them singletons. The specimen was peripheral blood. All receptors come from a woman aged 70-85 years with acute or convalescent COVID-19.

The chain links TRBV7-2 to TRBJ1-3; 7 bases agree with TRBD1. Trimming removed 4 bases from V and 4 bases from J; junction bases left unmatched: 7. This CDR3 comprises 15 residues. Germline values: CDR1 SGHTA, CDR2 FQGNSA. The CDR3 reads CASSWQGVTGNTIYF. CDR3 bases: TGTGCCAGCAGCTGGCAGGGGGTGACCGGAAACACCATATATTTT.

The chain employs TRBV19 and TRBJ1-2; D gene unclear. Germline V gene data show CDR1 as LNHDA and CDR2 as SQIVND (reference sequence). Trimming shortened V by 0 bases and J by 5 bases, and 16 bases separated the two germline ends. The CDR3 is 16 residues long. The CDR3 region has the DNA TGTGCCAGTAGTATAGAGGCCAGTGGACTTTCTTATGGCTACACCTTC. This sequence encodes CASSIEASGLSYGYTF.

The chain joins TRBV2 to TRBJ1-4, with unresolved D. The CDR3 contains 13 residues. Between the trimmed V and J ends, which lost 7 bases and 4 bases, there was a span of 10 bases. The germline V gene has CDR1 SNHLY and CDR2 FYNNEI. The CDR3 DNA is TGTGCCAGCAAGACGGGTTATAATGAAAAACTGTTTTTT. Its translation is CASKTGYNEKLFF. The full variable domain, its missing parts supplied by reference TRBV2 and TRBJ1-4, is EPEVTQTPSHQVTQMGQEVILRCVPISNHLYFYWYRQILGQKVEFLVSFYNNEISEKSEIFDDQFSVERPDGSNFTLKIRSTKLEDSAMYFCASKTGYNEKLFFGSGTQLSVL.

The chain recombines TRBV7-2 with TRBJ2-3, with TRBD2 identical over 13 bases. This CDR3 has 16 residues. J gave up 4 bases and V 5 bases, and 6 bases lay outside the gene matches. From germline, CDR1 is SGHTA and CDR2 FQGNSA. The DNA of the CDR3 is TGTGCCAGCAGCCACCGACTAGCGGGAGGAGCAGATACGCAGTATTTT. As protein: CASSHRLAGGADTQYF.

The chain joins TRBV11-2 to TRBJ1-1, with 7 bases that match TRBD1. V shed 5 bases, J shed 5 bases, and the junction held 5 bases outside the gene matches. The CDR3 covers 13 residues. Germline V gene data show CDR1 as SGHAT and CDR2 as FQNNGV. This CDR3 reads CASSTGTDTEAFF. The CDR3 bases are TGTGCCAGCAGCACAGGGACAGATACTGAAGCTTTCTTT.

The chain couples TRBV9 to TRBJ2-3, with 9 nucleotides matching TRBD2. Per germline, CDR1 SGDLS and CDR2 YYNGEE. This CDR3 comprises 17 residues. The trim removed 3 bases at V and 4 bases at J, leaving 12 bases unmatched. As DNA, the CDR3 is TGTGCCAGCAGCGCAAGAGTGGGGCGGGGGGGCGCAGATACGCAGTATTTT. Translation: CASSARVGRGGADTQYF. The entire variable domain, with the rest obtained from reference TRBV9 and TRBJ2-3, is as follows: DSGVTQTPKHLITATGQRVTLRCSPRSGDLSVYWYQQSLDQGLQFLIQYYNGEERAKGNILERFSAQQFPDLHSELNLSSLELGDSALYFCASSARVGRGGADTQYFGPGTRLTVL.

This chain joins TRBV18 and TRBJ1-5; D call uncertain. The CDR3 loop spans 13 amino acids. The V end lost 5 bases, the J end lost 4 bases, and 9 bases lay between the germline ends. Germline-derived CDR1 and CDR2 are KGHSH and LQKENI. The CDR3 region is CASSFRTNQPQHF. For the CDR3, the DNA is TGTGCCAGCTCATTCCGCACTAATCAGCCCCAGCATTTT.

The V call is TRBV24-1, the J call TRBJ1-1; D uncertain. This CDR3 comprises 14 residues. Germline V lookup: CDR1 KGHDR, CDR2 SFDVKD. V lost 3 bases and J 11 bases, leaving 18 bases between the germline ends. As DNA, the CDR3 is TGTGCCACCAGTGATACTACTCCGGGTCGCGGGGCTTTCTTT. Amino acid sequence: CATSDTTPGRGAFF.

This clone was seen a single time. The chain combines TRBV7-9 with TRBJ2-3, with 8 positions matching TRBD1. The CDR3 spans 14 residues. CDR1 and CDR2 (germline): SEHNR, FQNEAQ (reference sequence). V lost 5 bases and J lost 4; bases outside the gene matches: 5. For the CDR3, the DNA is TGTGCCAGCAGCGTCCGGACAGGGTCAGATACGCAGTATTTT. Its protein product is CASSVRTGSDTQYF.